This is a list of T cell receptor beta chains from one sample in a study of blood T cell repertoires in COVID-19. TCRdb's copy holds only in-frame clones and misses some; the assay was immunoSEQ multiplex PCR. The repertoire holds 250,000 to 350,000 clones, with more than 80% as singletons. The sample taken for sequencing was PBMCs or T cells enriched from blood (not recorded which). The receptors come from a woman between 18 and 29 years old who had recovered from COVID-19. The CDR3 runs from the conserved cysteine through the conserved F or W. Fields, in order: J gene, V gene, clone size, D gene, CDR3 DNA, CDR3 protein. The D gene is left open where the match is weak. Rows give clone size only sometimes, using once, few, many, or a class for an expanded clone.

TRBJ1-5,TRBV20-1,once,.,TGCAGTGCTAGTGGGACTTTCAACAATCAGCCCCAGCATTTT,CSASGTFNNQPQHF
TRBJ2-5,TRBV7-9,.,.,TGTGCCAGCAGCTTAGCGCTCGCGGGGCAAGAGACCCAGTACTTC,CASSLALAGQETQYF
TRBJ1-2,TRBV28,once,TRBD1,TGTGCCAGCAGTTCCGGGACAGGGACCTATGGCTACACCTTC,CASSSGTGTYGYTF
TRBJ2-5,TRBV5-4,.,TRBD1,TGTGCCAGCAGAACGGGACAGGGTGAAGAGACCCAGTACTTC,CASRTGQGEETQYF
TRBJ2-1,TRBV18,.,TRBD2,TGTGCCAGCTCACCACAAGCTAGCGGGGGGCGTATTGAGCAGTTCTTC,CASSPQASGGRIEQFF
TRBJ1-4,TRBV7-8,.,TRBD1,TGTGCCAGCAGCTTAGTGGGGACAGGGCCCCGTGAACTGTTTTTT,CASSLVGTGPRELFF
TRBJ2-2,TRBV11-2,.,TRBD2,TGTGCCAGCAGCTTAGGTCGCGGGGGGGCCCGGCACACCGGGGAGCTGTTTTTT,CASSLGRGGARHTGELFF
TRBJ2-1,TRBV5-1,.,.,TGCGCCAGCAGCTCGACAGTCGCCTACAATGAGCAGTTCTTC,CASSSTVAYNEQFF
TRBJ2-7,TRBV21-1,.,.,TGTGCCAGCAGCGCCCTGCCGGGATCTCCATCGGGCGAGCAGTACTTC,CASSALPGSPSGEQYF
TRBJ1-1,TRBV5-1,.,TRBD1,TGCGCCAGCAGTCCCCAGGGGGTATACACTGAAGCTTTCTTT,CASSPQGVYTEAFF
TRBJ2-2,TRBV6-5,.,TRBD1,TGTGCCAGCAGTTACCAGGGGGCGAACACCGGGGAGCTGTTTTTT,CASSYQGANTGELFF
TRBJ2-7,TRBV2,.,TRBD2,TGTGCCAGCAGCACGGGACTAGCGGTAACCTACGAGCAGTACTTC,CASSTGLAVTYEQYF
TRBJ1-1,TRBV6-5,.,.,TGTGCCAGCAGCCGGGGGAGAGACACTGAAGCTTTCTTT,CASSRGRDTEAFF
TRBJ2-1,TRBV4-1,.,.,TGCGCCAGCAGCCAATTGAGGGTAGTCACCTACAATGAGCAGTTCTTC,CASSQLRVVTYNEQFF
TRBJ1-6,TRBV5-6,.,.,TGTGCCAGCAGCTTGGAACAGCTTAATAATTCACCCCTCCACTTT,CASSLEQLNNSPLHF
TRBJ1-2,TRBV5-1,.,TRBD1,TGCGCCAGCAGCCTCGGACAGGCTTCTAACTATGGCTACACCTTC,CASSLGQASNYGYTF
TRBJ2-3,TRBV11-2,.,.,TGTGCCAGCAGCTTAGCCTCTCCGGGACTGGGCACAGATACGCAGTATTTT,CASSLASPGLGTDTQYF
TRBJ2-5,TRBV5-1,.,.,TGCGCCAGCAGCCTCAACAGGGTATCGGGAGAGACCCAGTACTTC,CASSLNRVSGETQYF
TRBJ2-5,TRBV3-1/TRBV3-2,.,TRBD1,TGTGCCAGCAGAAAGGGACAGGGGAATTTAGAGACCCAGTACTTC,CASRKGQGNLETQYF
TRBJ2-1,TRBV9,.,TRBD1,TGTGCCAGCAGAGATCAGGGGGCCAATGAGCAGTTCTTC,CASRDQGANEQFF
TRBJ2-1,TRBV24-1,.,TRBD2,TGTGCCACCAGTGATTTGTTAGCGGGGGGGGTAAATGAGCAGTTCTTC,CATSDLLAGGVNEQFF
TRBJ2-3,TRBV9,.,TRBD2,TGTGCCAGCAGCGCCCACGAACCGGGACTAGCGGGGGGGCTCAGGGATACGCAGTATTTT,CASSAHEPGLAGGLRDTQYF
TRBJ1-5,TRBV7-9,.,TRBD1,TGTGCCAGCAGCAAAGACAGGGGTCAGCCCCAGCATTTT,CASSKDRGQPQHF
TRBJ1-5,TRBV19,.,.,TGTGCCTCCTTTACTGGGGGCCTTCAGCCCCAGCATTTT,CASFTGGLQPQHF
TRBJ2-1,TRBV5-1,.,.,TGCGCCAGCAGCTTTCAGGGGAACAATGAGCAGTTCTTC,CASSFQGNNEQFF
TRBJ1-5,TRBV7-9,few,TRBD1,TGTGCCAGCAGCCGGGGACAGAATCAGCCCCAGCATTTT,CASSRGQNQPQHF
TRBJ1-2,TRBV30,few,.,TGTGCCTGGGGTCCCCAGGGCCCTAACTATGGCTACACCTTC,CAWGPQGPNYGYTF
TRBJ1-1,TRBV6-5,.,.,TGTGCCAGCGGGCCGAACACTGAAGCTTTCTTT,CASGPNTEAFF
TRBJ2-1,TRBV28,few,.,TGTGCCAGCAGTTCTATATCAGGTCACAATGAGCAGTTCTTC,CASSSISGHNEQFF
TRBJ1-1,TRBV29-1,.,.,TGCAGCGTTGGACAGAACACTGAAGCTTTCTTT,CSVGQNTEAFF
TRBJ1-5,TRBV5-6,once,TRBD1,TGTGCCAGCAGCTGGGGACAGGGAAGAAATCAGCCCCAGCATTTT,CASSWGQGRNQPQHF
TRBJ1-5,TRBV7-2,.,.,TGTGCCAGCAGCTTTCTCGGACTATGGAATCAGCCCCAGCATTTT,CASSFLGLWNQPQHF
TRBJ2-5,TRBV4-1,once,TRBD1,TGCGCCAGCAGCCACCGACAGGGGGCTAGGGAGACCCAGTACTTC,CASSHRQGARETQYF
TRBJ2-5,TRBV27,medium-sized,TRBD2,TGTGCCAGCAGTCCAGAAGCGGGGGGGCAAGAGACCCAGTACTTC,CASSPEAGGQETQYF
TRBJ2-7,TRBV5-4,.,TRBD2,TGTGCCAGCAGCTCGGGACTAGCGGGGGGGCTGCACGAGCAGTACTTC,CASSSGLAGGLHEQYF
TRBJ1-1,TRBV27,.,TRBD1,TGTGCCAGCAGTTTAGGGACAGGGGGGAACACTGAAGCTTTCTTT,CASSLGTGGNTEAFF
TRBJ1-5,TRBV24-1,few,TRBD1,TGTGCCACCAGCCCCGGGAAGGGGGCACATCAGCCCCAGCATTTT,CATSPGKGAHQPQHF
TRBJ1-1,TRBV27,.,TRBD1,TGTGCCAGCAAGCAGAGGATACAGGGGGCAAAGCCCGAAACAGCTTTCTTT,CASKQRIQGAKPETAFF
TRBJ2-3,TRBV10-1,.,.,TGCGCCAGCAGTGAGGTGGGGGGGCCAGATACGCAGTATTTT,CASSEVGGPDTQYF
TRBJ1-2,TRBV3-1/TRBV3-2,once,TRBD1,TGTGCCAGCAGCCGGGGACAGGGGAGTTCTGGCTACACCTTC,CASSRGQGSSGYTF
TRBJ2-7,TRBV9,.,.,TGTGCCAGCAGTCTCAGGGCAGAAAACTACGAGCAGTACTTC,CASSLRAENYEQYF
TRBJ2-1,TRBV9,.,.,TGTGCCAGCAGCGTATACGTGGAGAGCTCCTACAATGAGCAGTTCTTC,CASSVYVESSYNEQFF
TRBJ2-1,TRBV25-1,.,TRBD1,TGTGCCAGACCGACAGGGGATGATGAGCAGTTCTTC,CARPTGDDEQFF
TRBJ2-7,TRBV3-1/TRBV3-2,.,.,TGTGCCAGCAGCCAAGGGGCAGGCGGGCTCTACGAGCAGTACTTC,CASSQGAGGLYEQYF
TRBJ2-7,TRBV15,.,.,TGTGCCACCAGCAGGGGCGTGCGTACCGAGCAGTACTTC,CATSRGVRTEQYF
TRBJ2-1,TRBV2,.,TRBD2,TGTGCCAGCCAAATAGCGGGGACGAACAATGAGCAGTTCTTC,CASQIAGTNNEQFF
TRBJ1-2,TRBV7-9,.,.,TGTGCCAGCAGCCCCCTCCGAGCTAACTATGGCTACACCTTC,CASSPLRANYGYTF
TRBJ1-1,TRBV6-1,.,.,TGTGCCAGCAGTGAAGGGCAGGGGACCACTGAAGCTTTCTTT,CASSEGQGTTEAFF
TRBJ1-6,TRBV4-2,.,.,TGTGCCAGCAGCCAAGACCCGGGGTTGAGCTCCTATAATTCACCCCTCCACTTT,CASSQDPGLSSYNSPLHF
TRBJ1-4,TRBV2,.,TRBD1,TGTGCCAGCAGTGACCGAAGCCGGGACAGGGATAATGAAAAACTGTTTTTT,CASSDRSRDRDNEKLFF
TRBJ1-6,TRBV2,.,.,TGTGCCAGCAGTGACGAGGGAGGTTCACCCCTCCACTTT,CASSDEGGSPLHF